This T cell receptor (beta chain) is drawn from a study of blood T cell repertoires in COVID-19. Study-wide context: From the United States, Italy and Spain came samples of acute and convalescent COVID-19. T cells, B-cell-depleted T cells, or PBMCs supplied cDNA or gDNA.

The CDR3 loop spans 17 amino acids. J gave up 3 bases and V 4 bases, and 12 bases lay outside the gene matches. Germline loops: CDR1 SGHAT, CDR2 FQNNGV. Under the authors' procedure: Estimation of nucleated cell counts was performed using reference gene primer amplification. The assay was immunoSEQ multiplex PCR, and TCRdb's table has in-frame clones only and misses some. V and J calls and clone size are those listed in that table; D and trimming were worked out from the DNA. Among tens of thousands of clones listed, approximately 83% were seen once. The rearrangement links TRBV11-2 to TRBJ2-7; 10 bases map to TRBD1. Material for sequencing was peripheral blood. This sequence originates from an elderly man with active or convalescent COVID-19. The CDR3 region has the DNA TGTGCCAGCAGCTCCTATCGCCGGGACAGGGGTGTCTACGAGCAGTACTTC. This sequence encodes CASSSYRRDRGVYEQYF. The full variable domain, completed using reference TRBV11-2 and TRBJ2-7, is EAGVAQSPRYKIIEKRQSVAFWCNPISGHATLYWYQQILGQGPKLLIQFQNNGVVDDSQLPKDRFSAERLKGVDSTLKIQPAKLEDSAVYLCASSSYRRDRGVYEQYFGPGTRLTVT.